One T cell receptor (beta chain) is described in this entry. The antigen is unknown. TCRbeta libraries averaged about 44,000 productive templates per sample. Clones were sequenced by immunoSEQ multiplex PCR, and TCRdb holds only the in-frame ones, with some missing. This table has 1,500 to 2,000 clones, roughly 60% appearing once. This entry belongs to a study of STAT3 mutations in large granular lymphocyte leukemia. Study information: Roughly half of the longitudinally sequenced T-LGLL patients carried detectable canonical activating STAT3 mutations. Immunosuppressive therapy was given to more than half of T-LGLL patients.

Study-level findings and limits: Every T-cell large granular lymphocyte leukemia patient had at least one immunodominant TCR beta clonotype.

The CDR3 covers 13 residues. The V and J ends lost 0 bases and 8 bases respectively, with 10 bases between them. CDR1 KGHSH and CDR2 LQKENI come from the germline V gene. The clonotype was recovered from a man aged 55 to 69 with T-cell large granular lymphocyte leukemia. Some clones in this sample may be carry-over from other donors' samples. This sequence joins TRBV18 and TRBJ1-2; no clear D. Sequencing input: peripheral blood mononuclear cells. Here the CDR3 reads CASSPPSGTGYTF. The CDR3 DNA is TGTGCCAGCTCACCACCTTCAGGAACGGGCTACACCTTC. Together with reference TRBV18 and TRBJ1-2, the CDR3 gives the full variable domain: NAGVMQNPRHLVRRRGQEARLRCSPMKGHSHVYWYRQLPEEGLKFMVYLQKENIIDESGMPKERFSAEFPKEGPSILRIQQVVRGDSAAYFCASSPPSGTGYTFGSGTRLTVV.